The 21 T cell receptor beta chains below come from one sample, sequenced in a study of spatial heterogeneity in lung cancer. TCRdb re-called the 5' RACE reads through MiXCR, storing one row per CDR3 protein. The sample shows about 100,000 distinct CDR3 sequences, 4.4% of them seen only once. Their recognized antigens are unknown. Time point here: sample taken at primary tumor resection. Study-wide findings and caveats: In tumors, expanded intratumoral alpha and beta TCR counts tracked mutation counts.

Material: lung tumor tissue, obtained at surgery. All receptors derive from a male donor with early-stage non-small cell lung cancer.

In this sample, this clonotype turned up many times. CDR3 coding DNA: TGTGCCAGCACGGCAGGGAGGATGGGCGAGCAGTACTTC. It specifies CASTAGRMGEQYF. This chain links TRBV28 with TRBJ2-7, with D possibly matching TRBD2 (6 bases). The V gene lost 7 bases and the J gene lost 6 bases, with 16 bases spanning the gap. The CDR3 runs to 13 residues. CDR1 MDHEN and CDR2 SYDVKM come from the germline V gene. Based on the CDR3 plus reference TRBV28 and TRBJ2-7, the full variable domain is DVKVTQSSRYLVKRTGEKVFLECVQDMDHENMFWYRQDPGLGLRLIYFSYDVKMKEKGDIPEGYSVSREKKERFSLILESASTNQTSMYLCASTAGRMGEQYFGPGTRLTVT.

The chain carries TRBV29-1 and TRBJ2-3; tentatively, D is TRBD2 (5 bases). The germline V gene has CDR1 SQVTM and CDR2 ANQGSEA. The CDR3 has 14 residues. V lost 0 bases to trimming and J lost 1 base, with 8 bases between them. CDR3 sequence reads: CSVEEPAGTDTQYF. DNA for the CDR3: TGCAGCGTTGAAGAGCCAGCGGGCACAGATACGCAGTATTTT.

The chain couples TRBV2 to TRBJ2-2; perhaps TRBD2 as D (5 bases). The CDR3 is 13 residues long. Deletions cut 6 bases from V and 6 bases from J, with 11 bases between. CDR1 SNHLY and CDR2 FYNNEI come from the germline V gene. The DNA of the CDR3 is TGTGCCAGCAGGGTGGAGGCGTCCGGGGAGCTGTTTTTT. It codes for CASRVEASGELFF.

This clonotype has a count of ten or more. The genes are TRBV28 and TRBJ2-1; no reliable D call. The germline V gene encodes CDR1 MDHEN and CDR2 SYDVKM. With 2 bases removed from V and 3 bases from J, the gap between germline ends came to 5 bases. The CDR3 sequence is 13 residues long. The CDR3 is CASSLTFYNEQFF. DNA of the CDR3: TGTGCCAGCAGTTTAACGTTCTACAATGAGCAGTTCTTC.

This clonotype was seen at least ten times. The chain carries TRBV28 and TRBJ2-1; a possible D gene is TRBD1 (5 bases). Germline V gives CDR1 MDHEN, CDR2 SYDVKM. Deletions cut 3 bases from V and 6 bases from J, with 15 bases between. The CDR3 loop spans 15 amino acids. CDR3 region: CASSFQGWVVNEQFF. DNA of the CDR3: TGTGCCAGCAGTTTTCAGGGATGGGTTGTCAATGAGCAGTTCTTC.

V and J are TRBV6-1 and TRBJ1-4; D is uncertain. Germline V CDR1 and CDR2: MNHNS, SASEGT. The CDR3 length is 14 residues. Trimming pared 5 bases from V and 0 bases from J, leaving 7 bases between. The CDR3: CASSKVSTNEKLFF. As DNA, the CDR3 is TGTGCCAGCAGTAAGGTTTCAACTAATGAAAAACTGTTTTTT.

To note about this clonotype: This could be a read error, since a much larger clone is one nucleotide away. The chain is built from TRBV28 and TRBJ2-7; TRBD1 agrees at 8 bases. Germline CDR1 MDHEN, CDR2 SYDVKM. The CDR3 spans 14 residues. This CDR3 reads CASSFRGLSYELYF. The CDR3 DNA sequence: TGTGCCAGCAGTTTCAGGGGGCTAAGCTACGAGCTGTACTTC.

This clonotype has a count of ten or more. This chain links TRBV28 with TRBJ2-3, with D hard to call. This CDR3 comprises 15 residues. Per germline, CDR1 MDHEN and CDR2 SYDVKM. With 5 bases removed from V and 11 bases from J, the gap between germline ends came to 23 bases. Here the CDR3 reads CASSPTGSISFGQYF. CDR3 nucleotide sequence: TGTGCCAGCAGTCCCACCGGATCTATCTCCTTTGGGCAGTATTTT.

This clonotype was counted many times. The chain recombines TRBV21-1 with TRBJ1-1; the table's D call TRBD1 went unverified against the DNA. TRBV21-1 is marked as a pseudogene. This CDR3 is built from 13 residues. In nucleotides, the CDR3 is TGTGCCTTTCGACGGCAGGGGCCCGGGGGAGCTTTCTTT. Its translation: CAFRRQGPGGAFF.

This clonotype was recorded at least ten times. The chain couples TRBV7-2 to TRBJ2-5; D is unclear. This CDR3 is 15 amino acids long. The germline V gene encodes CDR1 SGHTA and CDR2 FQGNSA. V lost 8 bases, J lost 2 bases, and 18 bases lay in between. In DNA form, the CDR3 reads TGTGCCAGCCACTTGGCTATGTCGGTTCAAGAGACCCAGTACTTC. Encoded protein: CASHLAMSVQETQYF.

CDR3 nucleotide sequence: TGTGCCAGCAGTTGGACTAGCGGGAGTATCCATGAGCAGTTCTTC. Encoded protein: CASSWTSGSIHEQFF. The J gene is TRBJ2-1, the V gene TRBV12-3 or TRBV12-4, with 13 bases identical to TRBD2. The CDR3 consists of 15 residues. Unmatched junction bases numbered 5, after V lost 4 bases and J lost 8 bases.

This chain connects TRBV25-1 to TRBJ2-3, with a possible D match to TRBD2 (6 bases). The CDR3 contains 16 residues. The V end lost 0 bases, the J end lost 6 bases, and 16 bases lay between the germline ends. The V gene's germline CDR1 is MGHDK and CDR2 SYGVNS. CDR3 region: CASSEYQGGFVDTQYF. In DNA form, the CDR3 reads TGTGCCAGCAGTGAATATCAGGGAGGATTTGTCGATACGCAGTATTTT.

This clonotype was counted many times. The CDR3 bases are TGCAGTGCCCCTCGAAGTCACGAGCAGTACTTC. This gives the protein CSAPRSHEQYF. The chain employs TRBV20-1 and TRBJ2-7; no reliable D call. Germline-derived CDR1 and CDR2 are DFQATT and SNEGSKA (reference sequence). V shed 6 bases and J shed 5 bases, with 11 bases lying between them. The CDR3 consists of 11 residues.

This clonotype was counted many times. CDR3 sequence (DNA): TGTGCCAGCAGCAACTCCCCCGGCCCTAGTCGATTCTACAATGAGCAGTTCTTC. This encodes CASSNSPGPSRFYNEQFF. This chain joins TRBV21-1 and TRBJ2-1; the table's D gene call, TRBD2, was not cross checked with the DNA. TRBV21-1 is reported as a pseudogene. There are 18 residues in the CDR3.

This clonotype was counted a few times. The rearrangement joins TRBV27 to TRBJ2-3; 7 bases are a match to TRBD1. This CDR3 has 14 residues. Unmatched junction bases numbered 5, after V lost 6 bases and J lost 2 bases. Germline CDR1 reads MNHEY; CDR2 reads SMNVEV (reference sequence). CDR3 loop: CASSPGTATDTQYF. CDR3 nucleotides: TGTGCCAGCAGCCCCGGGACAGCCACAGATACGCAGTATTTT.

At least ten counts were recorded for this clonotype. The chain carries TRBV9 and TRBJ2-7; D unclear. In germline, CDR1 is SGDLS, CDR2 YYNGEE. The CDR3 length is 13 residues. The V end was cut by 0 bases, the J end by 3 bases, with 7 bases between. CDR3 residues: CASSVAPSYEQYF. The CDR3 nucleotides are TGTGCCAGCAGCGTAGCCCCCAGCTACGAGCAGTACTTC. The whole variable domain, filled in from reference TRBV9 and TRBJ2-7, reads DSGVTQTPKHLITATGQRVTLRCSPRSGDLSVYWYQQSLDQGLQFLIQYYNGEERAKGNILERFSAQQFPDLHSELNLSSLELGDSALYFCASSVAPSYEQYFGPGTRLTVT.

This clonotype was counted ten times or more. The CDR3 protein is CASSLGPPSSYEQYF. Here the CDR3 DNA reads TGTGCCAGCAGTTTGGGACCCCCGAGCTCCTACGAGCAGTACTTC. The chain joins TRBV27 to TRBJ2-7; D tentatively fits TRBD1 or TRBD2 (5 bases each). V was clipped by 3 bases and J by 0 bases, with 12 bases between them. CDR1 and CDR2 from the germline V gene are MNHEY and SMNVEV (reference sequence). The CDR3 spans 15 residues.

There are many counts of this clonotype. This chain uses TRBV4-1 with TRBJ1-1; D is ambiguous. V dropped 1 base and J dropped 4 bases, with 7 bases sitting between them. This CDR3 has 13 amino acids. Germline-derived CDR1 and CDR2 are MGHRA and YSYEKL. The CDR3 here is CASSQGSSTEAFF. DNA of the CDR3: TGCGCCAGCAGCCAAGGAAGTAGCACTGAAGCTTTCTTT.

On this clonotype: Just one base apart from a much larger clone, this may be a read error. The chain combines TRBV18 with TRBJ1-1; D perhaps matches TRBD1 (5 bases). The CDR3 totals 14 residues. The V gene's germline CDR1 is KGHSH and CDR2 LQKENI. As DNA, the CDR3 is TGTGCCATCTCACCCGCTGGGGCCAGGGCTGAAGCTTTCTTT. It is translated as CAISPAGARAEAFF.

This clonotype occurred many times. The rearrangement joins TRBV20-1 to TRBJ2-1; the match to TRBD2 covers 10 bases. This CDR3 has 16 amino acids. CDR1 DFQATT and CDR2 SNEGSKA come from the germline V gene (reference sequence). Germline trimming cut 4 bases from V and 2 bases from J; bases unmatched to any gene: 8. This chain's CDR3 is CSAIMTAGGPYNEQFF. The DNA of the CDR3 is TGCAGTGCTATAATGACAGCGGGAGGGCCCTACAATGAGCAGTTCTTC.

This clonotype was detected only a few times. The rearrangement joins TRBV3-1 to TRBJ2-3; a possible D gene is TRBD2 (6 bases). This CDR3 region has 17 residues. Deletions cut 0 bases from V and 1 base from J, with 14 bases between. Germline V lookup: CDR1 LGHDT, CDR2 YNNKEL (reference sequence). The CDR3 coding sequence is TGTGCCAGCAGCCAAGAGGACCTAGCGACAGGCACAGATACGCAGTATTTT. Encoded protein: CASSQEDLATGTDTQYF.